This T cell receptor beta chain stems from a study of control samples from healthy donors and cancer patients. Trimming took off 0 bases at V and 4 bases at J, with 12 bases between the two ends. CDR1 is LNHNV and CDR2 is YYDKDF in the germline V gene (reference sequence). The CDR3 extends over 15 amino acids. The protocol was immunoSEQ multiplex PCR, while the TCRdb copy is restricted to in-frame clones and leaves out a portion. The top ten clones hold about 5.2% of a sample with 150,000 to 170,000 clones, around 95% of them seen once. The chain links TRBV15 to TRBJ1-1; perhaps TRBD1 as D (5 bases). This TCR was recovered from a man between 40 and 49 years old in good health. Sequencing was performed on blood. The CDR3 reads CATSRDRAKVTEAFF. In DNA form, the CDR3 reads TGTGCCACCAGCAGAGACAGGGCTAAGGTCACTGAAGCTTTCTTT.